These 20 T cell receptor beta chains originate from one sample sequenced in a study of T cell responses to AZD1222 COVID-19 vaccine. Using immunoSEQ multiplex PCR, the repertoire was profiled, and TCRdb retains in-frame clones only, with some absent. The sample carries tens of thousands of clones, 75% to 85% recorded once. The sequenced sample was peripheral blood, obtained on day 0 of AZD1222 vaccination. All receptors come from an adult in good health.

This chain connects TRBV7-2 to TRBJ2-3; D not resolved. The germline gives CDR1 SGHTA, CDR2 FQGNSA. The CDR3 is made up of 12 amino acids. Trimming stripped 6 bases from V and 5 bases from J, with 9 bases between. The DNA of the CDR3 is TGTGCCAGCAGTCAGGCAGGAGATACGCAGTATTTT. This codes for CASSQAGDTQYF.

This rearrangement joins TRBV19 to TRBJ1-4; tentatively, D is TRBD1 (6 bases). V was cut by 5 bases and J by 4 bases, with 17 bases left in between. The CDR3 consists of 16 residues. In germline, CDR1 is LNHDA, CDR2 SQIVND (reference sequence). The CDR3 loop reads CASSLSDRNGNEKLFF. The CDR3 region has the DNA TGTGCCAGTAGTCTCTCCGACAGGAATGGTAATGAAAAACTGTTTTTT.

CDR3 sequence reads: CASSQHYGRRSYNEQFF. For the CDR3, the DNA is TGCGCCAGCAGCCAGCATTATGGCAGACGCTCCTACAATGAGCAGTTCTTC. This sequence joins TRBV4-3 and TRBJ2-1; D gene uncertain. The CDR3 is 17 amino acids. V lost 3 bases and J lost 0, with 15 bases in between. CDR1 and CDR2 from the germline V gene are LGHNA and YSLEER.

This chain connects TRBV12-3 or TRBV12-4 to TRBJ1-1; D is unresolved. CDR3 size: 10 residues. The V and J ends lost 6 bases and 5 bases respectively, with 4 bases between them. Here the CDR3 reads CASSRTEAFF. The DNA for the CDR3 is TGTGCCAGCAGCCGAACTGAAGCTTTCTTT.

The chain is built from TRBV20-1 and TRBJ2-7; D not certain. The CDR3 contains 13 residues. Germline V gene sequence: CDR1 DFQATT, CDR2 SNEGSKA (reference sequence). V gave up 3 bases and J gave up 6 bases, with 15 bases separating them. The CDR3 sequence is CSASGSPGFEQYF. The CDR3 DNA sequence: TGCAGTGCTAGTGGGTCCCCGGGTTTCGAGCAGTACTTC.

The chain joins TRBV3-1 (or the pseudogene TRBV3-2) to TRBJ1-3, with TRBD1 matching over 7 bases. The CDR3 loop spans 14 amino acids. CDR1 LGHDT and CDR2 YNNKEL come from the germline V gene (reference sequence). V shed 6 bases and J 4 bases; nucleotides not matched to a gene: 6. The CDR3 bases are TGTGCCAGCAGATCCGAACAGGGGGGAAACACCATATATTTT. This sequence encodes CASRSEQGGNTIYF.

The genes are TRBV5-6 and TRBJ2-3, with a weak D call TRBD2 (7 bases). The V end lost 4 bases, the J end lost 5 bases, and 20 bases lay between the germline ends. The CDR3 sequence is 16 residues long. The germline V gene encodes CDR1 SGHDT and CDR2 YYEEEE. DNA of the CDR3: TGTGCCAGCAGCCACCCTAGGGGGGGGGACGGAGATACGCAGTATTTT. Translated, it gives CASSHPRGGDGDTQYF.

This clone came up a few times. V and J are TRBV5-5 and TRBJ2-7; TRBD1 is a possible D gene (5 bases). V lost 0 bases, J lost 4 bases, and 14 bases lay in between. This CDR3 has 15 residues. The V gene's germline CDR1 is SGHKS and CDR2 YYEKEE (reference sequence). CDR3 amino acids: CASSLEGRVSYEQYF. The CDR3 region has the DNA TGTGCCAGCAGCTTGGAGGGCAGGGTGAGTTACGAGCAGTACTTC. The full variable domain, rest sourced from reference TRBV5-5 and TRBJ2-7, is DAGVTQSPTHLIKTRGQQVTLRCSPISGHKSVSWYQQVLGQGPQFIFQYYEKEERGRGNFPDRFSARQFPNYSSELNVNALLLGDSALYLCASSLEGRVSYEQYFGPGTRLTVT.

The V and J genes are TRBV6-1 and TRBJ2-7; a possible D gene is TRBD1 (5 bases). The CDR3 runs to 14 residues. Germline values: CDR1 MNHNS, CDR2 SASEGT. V shed 2 bases and J shed 4 bases, with 12 bases lying between them. Here the CDR3 DNA reads TGTGCCAGCAGTGAACCCAGGGAAGGGTACGAGCAGTACTTC. It encodes CASSEPREGYEQYF.

The chain recombines TRBV4-1 with TRBJ1-1; weak D call: TRBD1 (5 bases). The germline gives CDR1 MGHRA, CDR2 YSYEKL. V lost 4 bases and J 2 bases, leaving 8 bases between the germline ends. The CDR3 runs to 13 residues. The CDR3 sequence: CASSLDRNTEAFF. CDR3 in DNA: TGCGCCAGCAGCCTCGACAGAAACACTGAAGCTTTCTTT.

This clone is medium-sized (0.01 to 0.1%). Other DNA sequences from this sample encode an identical CDR3 as well. CDR3 in DNA: TGTGCCAGCAGCCCTCAGGGTGGCACTGAAGCTTTCTTT. Its translation is CASSPQGGTEAFF. The genes are TRBV7-9 and TRBJ1-1; possibly TRBD1 for D (5 bases). The CDR3 covers 13 residues. Between the trimmed V and J ends, which lost 5 bases and 4 bases, there was a span of 11 bases. CDR1 and CDR2 from the germline V gene are SEHNR and FQNEAQ (reference sequence).

The V call is TRBV30, the J call TRBJ1-2; D possibly corresponds to TRBD1 (6 bases). Germline V gene sequence: CDR1 GTSNPN, CDR2 SVGIG (reference sequence). This CDR3 spans 14 amino acids. Trimming took off 4 bases at V and 6 bases at J, with 18 bases between the two ends. DNA for the CDR3: TGTGCCTGGAATCAAGGAGTACAGGGCAATGGCTACACCTTC. The encoded protein is CAWNQGVQGNGYTF.

V and J are TRBV11-2 and TRBJ2-5, with 8 bases identical to TRBD2. There are 15 residues in the CDR3. The germline CDR1 and CDR2 sequences are SGHAT and FQNNGV. V lost 3 bases, J lost 1 base, and 4 bases stayed unmatched. The chain's CDR3 is CASSFPSGPQETQYF. The DNA of the CDR3 is TGTGCCAGCAGCTTTCCTAGCGGGCCCCAAGAGACCCAGTACTTC.

The chain has TRBV2 and TRBJ2-7; TRBD1 aligns across 9 bases. The CDR3 has 15 residues. The germline gives CDR1 SNHLY, CDR2 FYNNEI. V dropped 6 bases and J dropped 1; count of bases not matched to a gene: 7. The CDR3 DNA sequence: TGTGCCAGCAGACCCGTGGGACAGGGATCCTACGAGCAGTACTTC. Translating gives CASRPVGQGSYEQYF.

This clone was seen a few times. The CDR3 region is CASSFLLAGTGELFF. In DNA form, the CDR3 reads TGTGCCAGCAGCTTCTTACTAGCGGGGACCGGGGAGCTGTTTTTT. The chain has TRBV7-3 and TRBJ2-2; TRBD2 matches 10 bases. Germline V gene data show CDR1 as SGHTA and CDR2 as FQGTGA. With V trimmed by 3 bases and J by 5 bases, 3 bases remained unmatched. This CDR3 region has 15 residues.

The chain is built from TRBV24-1 and TRBJ2-2; D remains ambiguous. The V gene's germline CDR1 is KGHDR and CDR2 SFDVKD. V was clipped by 3 bases and J by 8 bases, with 12 bases between them. The CDR3 runs 14 residues. The DNA for the CDR3 is TGTGCCACCAGTGATGCCGGGTCCAAGGGGGAGCTGTTTTTT. This codes for CATSDAGSKGELFF.

The V gene is TRBV28, the J gene TRBJ1-2, with 7 bases matching TRBD1. Germline CDR1 MDHEN, CDR2 SYDVKM. The CDR3 covers 15 residues. V was pared by 5 bases and J by 5 bases, with 11 bases of the junction left unmatched. The CDR3 spells CASSRQQGLRYGYTF. For the CDR3, the DNA is TGTGCCAGCAGTAGACAACAGGGGCTCAGATATGGCTACACCTTC.

The J gene is TRBJ2-5, the V gene TRBV15; D ambiguous. With 0 bases removed from V and 5 bases from J, the gap between germline ends came to 10 bases. The CDR3 extends over 14 amino acids. The germline gives CDR1 LNHNV, CDR2 YYDKDF (reference sequence). Here the CDR3 reads CATSREQFSETQYF. CDR3 nucleotide sequence: TGTGCCACCAGCAGAGAGCAATTTTCTGAGACCCAGTACTTC.

This chain links TRBV9 with TRBJ2-4; 8 bases match TRBD1. J gave up 7 bases and V 3 bases, and 6 bases lay outside the gene matches. Germline CDR1 reads SGDLS; CDR2 reads YYNGEE. This CDR3 contains 14 residues. CDR3 sequence: CASSGPRQGNIQYF. The CDR3, as DNA: TGTGCCAGCAGCGGTCCCAGACAGGGGAACATTCAGTACTTC.

The chain employs TRBV7-2 and TRBJ2-7, with 10 positions matching TRBD2. The germline V gene encodes CDR1 SGHTA and CDR2 FQGNSA. V gave up 2 bases and J gave up 0 bases; unmatched junction bases: 1. The CDR3 runs 15 residues. This CDR3 is CASSLQRGGSYEQYF. DNA of the CDR3: TGTGCCAGCAGCTTACAGCGGGGGGGCTCCTACGAGCAGTACTTC.